A single sample is the source of the 28 T cell receptor beta chains below, sequenced in a study of T-cell memory formation after mild COVID-19. TCRdb reprocessed the 5' RACE reads via MiXCR and lists one record per CDR3 protein. The sample yields 170,000 or so distinct CDR3 sequences, 20% to 25% seen once. The sample consisted of PBMCs or a T cell subset sorted from them (not recorded which). The receptors derive from an adult woman who had mild COVID-19 (a few samples of this study predate the infection). Cell type and time point are not known.

V usage is TRBV25-1 and J usage is TRBJ2-2; a weak D match, TRBD2 (6 bases). This CDR3 is 16 amino acids long. The germline CDR1 and CDR2 sequences are MGHDK and SYGVNS. Trimming left V 4 bases short and J 1 base short, with 13 bases between. In DNA, the CDR3 is TGTGCCAGCAGTGCCGCCAGGCGGGGGAACACCGGGGAGCTGTTTTTT. It encodes CASSAARRGNTGELFF. Full variable domain (remainder filled in from reference TRBV25-1 and TRBJ2-2): EADIYQTPRYLVIGTGKKITLECSQTMGHDKMYWYQQDPGMELHLIHYSYGVNSTEKGDLSSESTVSRIRTEHFPLTLESARPSHTSQYLCASSAARRGNTGELFFGEGSRLTVL.

A few counts support this clonotype. For the CDR3, the DNA is TGCGCCAGCAGCCCGACAGACTTATCAAGCTACGAGCAGTACTTC. This codes for CASSPTDLSSYEQYF. The chain links TRBV5-1 to TRBJ2-7, with D possibly matching TRBD1 (5 bases). V was shortened by 4 bases and J by 3 bases, with 17 bases between the two germline ends. Germline CDR1 reads SGHRS; CDR2 reads YFSETQ. The CDR3 totals 15 residues.

The sample holds a few counts of this clonotype. V and J are TRBV5-1 and TRBJ1-2, with TRBD1 as a possible D gene (5 bases). Trimming cost V 4 bases and J 8 bases, with 27 bases left between them. The CDR3 runs to 17 residues. The germline V gene has CDR1 SGHRS and CDR2 YFSETQ. This CDR3 reads CASSLVPRELIVGGYTF. The CDR3 DNA reads as TGCGCCAGCAGCCTTGTCCCCAGGGAGCTGATTGTGGGGGGCTACACCTTC. The complete variable domain, with remaining parts taken from reference TRBV5-1 and TRBJ1-2, reads KAGVTQTPRYLIKTRGQQVTLSCSPISGHRSVSWYQQTPGQGLQFLFEYFSETQRNKGNFPGRFSGRQFSNSRSEMNVSTLELGDSALYLCASSLVPRELIVGGYTFGSGTRLTVV.

V usage is TRBV20-1 and J usage is TRBJ2-7; 7 bases are shared with TRBD2. Germline CDR1 DFQATT, CDR2 SNEGSKA (reference sequence). This CDR3 is 14 amino acids long. V shed 5 bases and J 3 bases; nucleotides not matched to a gene: 10. The CDR3 DNA sequence: TGCAGTGCTCCGCGACTAGCAGACAACTACGAGCAGTACTTC. Its translation: CSAPRLADNYEQYF.

In this sample, this clonotype turned up a few times. The V call is TRBV20-1, the J call TRBJ1-1; D remains ambiguous. The CDR3 spans 15 residues. The ends were cut back, 6 bases at V and 6 bases at J, with 23 bases in the middle. The germline gives CDR1 DFQATT, CDR2 SNEGSKA (reference sequence). CDR3 in amino acids: CSAEDGPQSGSEAFF. Here the CDR3 DNA reads TGCAGTGCGGAAGATGGGCCACAATCGGGGTCTGAAGCTTTCTTT.

The gene calls are TRBV20-1 and TRBJ2-5, with a possible D match to TRBD2 (6 bases). Germline V gives CDR1 DFQATT, CDR2 SNEGSKA (reference sequence). The V and J ends lost 7 bases and 1 base respectively, with 13 bases between them. The CDR3 covers 13 residues. The CDR3 DNA sequence: TGCAGTGTAAGGGGACTCTCCCAAGAGACCCAGTACTTC. This translates into CSVRGLSQETQYF.

The CDR3 region is CASSTGFNNQPQHF. CDR3 bases: TGTGCCAGCAGCACAGGGTTTAATAATCAGCCCCAGCATTTT. V usage is TRBV6-5 and J usage is TRBJ1-5; tentative D call: TRBD1 (6 bases). Per germline, CDR1 MNHEY and CDR2 SVGAGI. V was pared by 6 bases and J by 4 bases, with 13 bases between. CDR3 length equals 14 residues.

A few counts support this clonotype. The V call is TRBV29-1, the J call TRBJ2-1; 13 bases map to TRBD2. Trimming removed 5 bases from V and 7 bases from J; junction bases left unmatched: 8. CDR1 and CDR2 from the germline V gene are SQVTM and ANQGSEA. The CDR3 contains 15 residues. CDR3 amino acids: CSVLGRTSGSNEQFF. In DNA, the CDR3 is TGCAGCGTTCTAGGCCGGACTAGCGGGAGTAATGAGCAGTTCTTC.

The chain combines TRBV9 with TRBJ2-3; D remains unclear. Trimming took off 0 bases at V and 2 bases at J, with 7 bases between the two ends. The germline gives CDR1 SGDLS, CDR2 YYNGEE. This CDR3 has 14 residues. The CDR3 DNA reads as TGTGCCAGCAGCGTAGAGGTCAACACAGATACGCAGTATTTT. This encodes CASSVEVNTDTQYF.

The rearrangement joins TRBV29-1 to TRBJ2-3; TRBD1 matches 9 bases. The CDR3 length is 16 residues. With 2 bases clipped from V and 4 bases from J, the junction kept 10 bases outside the gene matches. CDR1 is SQVTM, CDR2 ANQGSEA, per germline. CDR3: CSVETPGQGYADTQYF. The CDR3 DNA is TGCAGCGTTGAAACCCCGGGACAGGGATACGCAGATACGCAGTATTTT.

This rearrangement joins TRBV7-8 to TRBJ1-2; the D is unclear. The CDR3 sequence is 17 residues long. The V end was cut by 2 bases, the J end by 1 base, with 17 bases between. The germline V gene has CDR1 SGHVS and CDR2 FQNEAQ. The CDR3 DNA reads as TGTGCCAGCAGCTTAAGGGTGGCGGGAGCCCATAACTATGGCTACACCTTC. It yields the protein CASSLRVAGAHNYGYTF. Drawing the rest from reference TRBV7-8 and TRBJ1-2, the complete variable domain is GAGVSQSPRYKVAKRGQDVALRCDPISGHVSLFWYQQALGQGPEFLTYFQNEAQLDKSGLPSDRFFAERPEGSVSTLKIQRTQQEDSAVYLCASSLRVAGAHNYGYTFGSGTRLTVV.

The V call is TRBV29-1, the J call TRBJ2-6; D remains unclear. Germline V gives CDR1 SQVTM, CDR2 ANQGSEA. There are 13 residues in the CDR3. The V end lost 4 bases, the J end lost 7 bases, and 11 bases lay between the germline ends. Here the CDR3 DNA reads TGCAGCGTTGTGGGAACTAATGCCAACGTCCTGACTTTC. Amino acid sequence: CSVVGTNANVLTF.

The chain carries TRBV18 and TRBJ2-7, with 7 bases lining up with TRBD2. The CDR3 is 14 amino acids. V trimming: 3 bases; J trimming: 4 bases; junction bases outside the gene matches: 6. CDR1 and CDR2 from the germline V gene are KGHSH and LQKENI. This chain's CDR3 is CASSPTGTMYEQYF. The DNA of the CDR3 is TGTGCCAGCTCACCCACCGGGACTATGTACGAGCAGTACTTC.

This clonotype was detected only a few times. The chain employs TRBV5-1 and TRBJ2-2, with 9 nucleotides matching TRBD2. Trimming at V came to 2 bases and at J to 6 bases, leaving 5 bases not matched to a gene. The CDR3 consists of 15 residues. The V gene's germline CDR1 is SGHRS and CDR2 YFSETQ. In DNA form, the CDR3 reads TGCGCCAGCAGCTTAAGGACTAGCGTGGCCGGGGAGCTGTTTTTT. Its protein is CASSLRTSVAGELFF.

The chain links TRBV9 to TRBJ2-1; the match to TRBD2 covers 7 bases. The V segment lost 6 bases and the J segment 3 bases; nucleotides outside the gene matches: 9. Germline loops: CDR1 SGDLS, CDR2 YYNGEE. CDR3 size: 15 residues. Here the CDR3 DNA reads TGTGCCAGCACCCCGGGGGGTAGCGGCTACAATGAGCAGTTCTTC. It codes for CASTPGGSGYNEQFF.

Here the CDR3 reads CSATWGGLGSYNEQFF. The DNA for the CDR3 is TGCAGTGCTACCTGGGGGGGACTTGGCTCCTACAATGAGCAGTTCTTC. The chain is built from TRBV20-1 and TRBJ2-1, with 7 bases that match TRBD2. Germline CDR1 and CDR2: DFQATT and SNEGSKA (reference sequence). The junction had 9 bases not matched to a gene; V was cut back by 4 bases and J by 0 bases. This CDR3 contains 16 residues.

V and J are TRBV12-3 or TRBV12-4 and TRBJ2-7; D is possibly TRBD2 (6 bases). V was pared by 5 bases and J by 5 bases, with 10 bases between. The CDR3 covers 12 residues. DNA for the CDR3: TGTGCCAGCAGTCCCCGGGGGAACGAGCAGTACTTC. This codes for CASSPRGNEQYF.

This chain uses TRBV7-6 with TRBJ2-7; D is possibly TRBD2 (6 bases). CDR1 and CDR2 from the germline V gene are SGHVS and FNYEAQ. V lost 5 bases to trimming and J lost 2 bases, with 19 bases between them. This CDR3 spans 16 amino acids. CDR3 sequence reads: CASSPSGGGVPYEQYF. In nucleotides, the CDR3 is TGTGCCAGCAGCCCTTCGGGTGGAGGGGTTCCCTACGAGCAGTACTTC.

The rearrangement uses TRBV5-1 and TRBJ2-1; D is possibly TRBD1 (6 bases). The CDR3 length is 16 residues. V lost 4 bases to trimming and J lost 12 bases, with 26 bases between them. Germline V gives CDR1 SGHRS, CDR2 YFSETQ. The CDR3 sequence is CASSPLDGQSTPRQFF. The DNA for the CDR3 is TGCGCCAGCAGCCCCCTAGACGGACAGTCGACCCCGAGGCAGTTCTTC.

The sample holds many counts of this clonotype. The CDR3 reads CASSYGGRKDTQYF. CDR3 nucleotides: TGTGCCAGCAGCTACGGGGGGCGCAAAGATACGCAGTATTTT. The chain uses TRBV7-2 and TRBJ2-3, with D possibly being TRBD2 (7 bases). CDR1 and CDR2 from the germline V gene are SGHTA and FQGNSA. Trimming pared 4 bases from V and 5 bases from J, leaving 13 bases between. The length of the CDR3 is 14 residues.

This clonotype occurred a few times. The V call is TRBV11-3, the J call TRBJ2-5, with TRBD2 matching 7 bases. After removal of 5 bases from V and 3 bases from J, the junction contained 12 bases not matched to a gene. The CDR3 has 16 amino acids. Germline CDR1 is SGHNT and CDR2 is YENEEA. The CDR3 here is CASSLPGRREKETQYF. DNA of the CDR3: TGTGCCAGCAGCCTACCGGGACGGCGGGAGAAAGAGACCCAGTACTTC.

The genes are TRBV6-1 and TRBJ1-2, with 9 bases matching TRBD1. Germline V gene data show CDR1 as MNHNS and CDR2 as SASEGT. Trimming at V came to 0 bases and at J to 8 bases, leaving 10 bases not matched to a gene. This CDR3 region has 16 residues. This CDR3 is CASSEALRGTGYGYTF. The CDR3 region has the DNA TGTGCCAGCAGTGAAGCGCTTCGGGGGACAGGGTACGGCTACACCTTC.

V and J are TRBV9 and TRBJ1-6; 7 nucleotides agree with TRBD1. CDR1 and CDR2 (germline): SGDLS, YYNGEE. Trimming took 0 bases from V and 11 from J; bases not matched to a gene: 11. The CDR3 contains 16 residues. The CDR3 is CASSVVGRGTDAPLHF. The CDR3 nucleotides read TGTGCCAGCAGCGTAGTGGGGAGGGGGACAGACGCACCCCTCCACTTT.

This chain connects TRBV5-6 to TRBJ1-2; D gene unclear. Looked up from germline, CDR1 is SGHDT and CDR2 is YYEEEE. V lost 2 bases to trimming and J lost 2 bases, with 10 bases between them. CDR3 length: 14 residues. As DNA, the CDR3 is TGTGCCAGCAGCTTCCTCATACCCAACTATGGCTACACCTTC. This sequence encodes CASSFLIPNYGYTF.

The chain employs TRBV7-9 and TRBJ2-1; TRBD1 matches at 7 bases. This CDR3 is 12 amino acids long. The trim removed 6 bases at V and 6 bases at J, leaving 2 bases unmatched. Germline V gene sequence: CDR1 SEHNR, CDR2 FQNEAQ (reference sequence). The CDR3 nucleotides are TGTGCCAGCAGGGGGACAGTCAATGAGCAGTTCTTC. It codes for CASRGTVNEQFF.

The sample holds one count of this clonotype. V gene TRBV12-3 or TRBV12-4 combines with J gene TRBJ2-1, with 7 bases matching TRBD2. The CDR3 is 13 residues long. With V trimmed by 6 bases and J by 3 bases, 2 bases remained unmatched. CDR3 nucleotide sequence: TGTGCCAGCAGCTGGGACTACTACAATGAGCAGTTCTTC. It specifies CASSWDYYNEQFF.

This clonotype turned up a few times. The V call is TRBV9, the J call TRBJ1-3; the D gene is possibly TRBD1 (5 bases). The germline CDR1 and CDR2 sequences are SGDLS and YYNGEE. With 4 bases removed from V and 1 base from J, the gap between germline ends came to 15 bases. The length of the CDR3 is 16 residues. The CDR3 is CASSQNPGVSGNTIYF. The CDR3 DNA is TGTGCCAGCAGCCAAAACCCGGGGGTTTCTGGAAACACCATATATTTT. The variable domain in full, completed from reference TRBV9 and TRBJ1-3, reads DSGVTQTPKHLITATGQRVTLRCSPRSGDLSVYWYQQSLDQGLQFLIQYYNGEERAKGNILERFSAQQFPDLHSELNLSSLELGDSALYFCASSQNPGVSGNTIYFGEGSWLTVV.

This rearrangement joins TRBV6-5 to TRBJ1-6; no reliable D call. The CDR3 runs to 14 residues. Germline CDR1 is MNHEY and CDR2 is SVGAGI. V shed 0 bases and J shed 4 bases, with 4 bases lying between them. The CDR3 spells CASSYSEYNSPLHF. For the CDR3, the DNA is TGTGCCAGCAGTTACTCGGAGTATAATTCACCCCTCCACTTT.